This paragraph covers one TCR beta chain sequence. These data originate in a study of shared clonotypes between healthy human individuals. The CDR3 totals 17 residues. V shed 4 bases, J shed 5 bases, and the junction held 12 bases outside the gene matches. Per the germline V gene, CDR1 is MGHRA and CDR2 is YSYEKL. Profiled with immunoSEQ multiplex PCR; TCRdb holds only in-frame clones, not every one. This sample has 2,500,000 or so clones, with approximately 94% found just once. This TCR derives from a man in his late teens or twenties in good health. The chain recombines TRBV4-1 with TRBJ2-7, with 12 nucleotides matching TRBD1. What was sequenced was naive CD4+ T cells sorted from blood. Subset specified: CD45RA+ positively selected. The CDR3 DNA sequence: TGCGCCAGCAGCCCAAAACCTCCCGGGACAGGGGGCGACGAGCAGTACTTC. Residues: CASSPKPPGTGGDEQYF.